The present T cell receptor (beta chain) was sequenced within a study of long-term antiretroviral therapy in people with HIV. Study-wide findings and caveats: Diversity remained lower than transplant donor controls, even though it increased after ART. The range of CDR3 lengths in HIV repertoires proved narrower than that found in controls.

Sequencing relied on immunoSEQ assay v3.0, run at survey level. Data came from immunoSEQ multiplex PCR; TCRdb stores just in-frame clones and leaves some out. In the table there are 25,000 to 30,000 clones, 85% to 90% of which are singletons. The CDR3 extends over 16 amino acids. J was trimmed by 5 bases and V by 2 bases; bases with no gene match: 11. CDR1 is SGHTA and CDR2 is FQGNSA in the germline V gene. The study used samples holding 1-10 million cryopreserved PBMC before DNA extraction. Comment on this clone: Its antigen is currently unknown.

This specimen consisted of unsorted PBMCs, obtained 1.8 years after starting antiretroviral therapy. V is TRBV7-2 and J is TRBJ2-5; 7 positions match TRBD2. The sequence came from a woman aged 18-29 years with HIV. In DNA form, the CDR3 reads TGTGCCAGCAGCTTAAGGGGTTGGGGACTACTGGAGACCCAGTACTTC. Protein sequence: CASSLRGWGLLETQYF.